This T cell receptor (beta chain) stems from a study of T cells in Graves' hyperthyroidism and ophthalmopathy. Points from the study as a whole: Among clonotypes expanded in thyroid above 0.001, most were also found in blood.

Concerning this clonotype itself: The antigen remains unidentified.

Amplification targeted TCR beta CDR3 regions from RNA transcripts. Researchers ran a first-round RT-PCR on the TCR CDR3 using the HTBI primer set. One entry per CDR3 protein, called by TCRdb with MiXCR from the multiplex PCR reads. In the table there are more than 500,000 distinct CDR3 sequences, approximately 44% of which are singletons. V was trimmed by 5 bases and J by 7 bases, leaving 14 bases between them. Germline CDR1 reads DFQATT; CDR2 reads SNEGSKA (reference sequence). The CDR3 length is 12 residues. The sample was peripheral blood or thyroid tissue (not recorded which). The origin of this receptor is an adult woman with Graves' disease, either hyperthyroidism or ophthalmopathy (not recorded which). This chain joins TRBV20-1 and TRBJ1-1; D is uncertain. The CDR3, as DNA: TGCAGTGCTCGGAATAGACACCTTGAAGCTTTCTTT. It encodes CSARNRHLEAFF.